The 29 T cell receptor beta chains below were found in one sample sequenced in a study of blood T cell repertoires in COVID-19. TCRdb's table, derived via immunoSEQ multiplex PCR, lists solely in-frame clones and lacks some. The table has some 200,000 clones, just under 85% seen once. The sample comprised peripheral blood. These TCRs come from a woman in her forties or fifties with active or convalescent COVID-19.

V is TRBV14 and J is TRBJ1-2; the D gene is possibly TRBD1 (6 bases). The CDR3 loop spans 13 amino acids. The ends were cut back, 5 bases at V and 8 bases at J, with 15 bases in the middle. CDR1 is SGHDN and CDR2 is FVKESK in the germline V gene. CDR3 DNA sequence: TGTGCCAGCAGCTTACAGGGCGGAGGCGGCTACACCTTC. Translating it yields CASSLQGGGGYTF.

This clone came up once. The rearrangement uses TRBV19 and TRBJ1-1, with D unresolved. Trimming left V 3 bases short and J 3 bases short, with 11 bases between. Germline V CDR1 and CDR2: LNHDA, SQIVND (reference sequence). CDR3 length: 14 amino acids. CDR3: CASSIAGWDTEAFF. CDR3 bases: TGTGCCAGTAGTATTGCAGGATGGGACACTGAAGCTTTCTTT. The full variable domain, in which reference TRBV19 and TRBJ1-1 provide the parts outside the CDR3, is DGGITQSPKYLFRKEGQNVTLSCEQNLNHDAMYWYRQDPGQGLRLIYYSQIVNDFQKGDIAEGYSVSREKKESFPLTVTSAQKNPTAFYLCASSIAGWDTEAFFGQGTRLTVV.

The rearrangement links TRBV24-1 to TRBJ1-2; D is undetermined. The V gene lost 3 bases and the J gene lost 1 base, with 11 bases spanning the gap. The CDR3 is made up of 15 amino acids. In germline, CDR1 is KGHDR, CDR2 SFDVKD. The CDR3 reads CATSDQDGSNYGYTF. In DNA, the CDR3 is TGTGCCACCAGTGATCAAGACGGGAGTAACTATGGCTACACCTTC.

This clone was picked up a small number of times. The rearrangement joins TRBV15 to TRBJ1-2, with D maybe TRBD1 (5 bases). The CDR3 runs 16 residues. With 5 bases removed from V and 1 base from J, the gap between germline ends came to 17 bases. The V gene's germline CDR1 is LNHNV and CDR2 YYDKDF (reference sequence). CDR3 DNA sequence: TGTGCCACCAGCCGGTCAACAGGAACACGTAACTATGGCTACACCTTC. Protein: CATSRSTGTRNYGYTF.

This chain links TRBV3-1 (or the pseudogene TRBV3-2) with TRBJ1-6; a weak D match, TRBD1 (5 bases). This CDR3 contains 15 residues. V shed 1 base and J shed 7 bases, with 11 bases lying between them. Germline-derived CDR1 and CDR2 are LGHDT and YNNKEL (reference sequence). This CDR3 is CASSQGGALNSPLHF. In DNA form, the CDR3 reads TGTGCCAGCAGCCAAGGTGGGGCCCTAAATTCACCCCTCCACTTT.

The J gene is TRBJ2-1, the V gene TRBV19, with D perhaps matching TRBD1 (6 bases). Between the trimmed V and J ends, which lost 2 bases and 10 bases, there was a span of 6 bases. CDR1 and CDR2 from the germline V gene are LNHDA and SQIVND (reference sequence). The CDR3 extends over 11 amino acids. The CDR3 DNA reads TGTGCCAGTAGTATAACAGGGGAGCAGTTCTTC. Its translation is CASSITGEQFF.

The rearrangement joins TRBV6-5 to TRBJ1-5, with 7 nucleotides matching TRBD1. The CDR3 consists of 15 residues. V shed 10 bases, J shed 0 bases, and the junction held 9 bases outside the gene matches. Looked up from germline, CDR1 is MNHEY and CDR2 is SVGAGI. CDR3 in amino acids: CATPGDRSSNQPQHF. The CDR3, as DNA: TGTGCCACCCCGGGGGACAGATCTAGCAATCAGCCCCAGCATTTT.

The rearrangement links TRBV30 to TRBJ2-5; D gene uncertain. V shed 1 base and J shed 5 bases, with 11 bases lying between them. The germline V gene encodes CDR1 GTSNPN and CDR2 SVGIG (reference sequence). The CDR3 extends over 13 amino acids. The CDR3 DNA follows: TGTGCCTGGAGTGGGGTAGCTCGGGAGACCCAGTACTTC. Its protein is CAWSGVARETQYF.

The rearrangement joins TRBV5-1 to TRBJ1-1; D ambiguous. The CDR3 consists of 14 residues. Germline loops: CDR1 SGHRS, CDR2 YFSETQ. V lost 1 base and J lost 1, with 8 bases in between. CDR3 protein: CASSLRDTNTEAFF. The DNA for the CDR3 is TGCGCCAGCAGCTTGCGTGACACGAACACTGAAGCTTTCTTT.

This chain's CDR3 is CAIRDPTGRGKNSPLHF. For the CDR3, the DNA is TGTGCCATCAGGGACCCGACCGGCCGGGGGAAGAATTCACCCCTCCACTTT. The rearrangement joins TRBV10-3 to TRBJ1-6, with a possible D match to TRBD1 (5 bases). V lost 6 bases and J 7 bases, leaving 22 bases between the germline ends. This CDR3 is 17 amino acids long. The germline V gene has CDR1 ENHRY and CDR2 SYGVKD.

The chain is built from TRBV5-4 and TRBJ2-2; 10 bases are shared with TRBD2. CDR1 is SGHNT and CDR2 is YYREEE in the germline V gene (reference sequence). The CDR3 spans 16 residues. The V gene end was trimmed by 3 bases and the J gene end by 2 bases; junction bases not matched to a gene: 4. For the CDR3, the DNA is TGTGCCAGCAGCTCGAGGACTAGCGGTAACACCGGGGAGCTGTTTTTT. Protein: CASSSRTSGNTGELFF.

The chain combines TRBV19 with TRBJ1-3, with D possibly TRBD1 on 5 matching bases. With 2 bases removed from V and 1 base from J, the gap between germline ends came to 15 bases. The germline gives CDR1 LNHDA, CDR2 SQIVND (reference sequence). CDR3 length: 17 amino acids. The CDR3 DNA reads as TGTGCCAGTAGTATACGACAGCAACCACGTTCTGGAAACACCATATATTTT. Its protein is CASSIRQQPRSGNTIYF.

This sequence joins TRBV13 and TRBJ2-3; TRBD2 aligns across 15 bases. This CDR3 is 17 amino acids long. The J segment lost 4 bases and the V segment lost 5 bases, leaving 7 bases of the junction unmatched. Germline values: CDR1 PRHDT, CDR2 FYEKMQ (reference sequence). The chain's CDR3 is CASSLRTSGGGADTQYF. CDR3 in DNA: TGTGCCAGCAGCCTAAGGACTAGCGGGGGGGGCGCAGATACGCAGTATTTT.

The chain recombines TRBV7-8 with TRBJ2-5, with 11 bases aligning to TRBD2. Per the germline V gene, CDR1 is SGHVS and CDR2 is FQNEAQ. The length of the CDR3 is 16 residues. The V and J ends lost 4 bases and 4 bases, in that order; junction bases with no gene match: 8. CDR3 sequence reads: CASSSTSGGVVETQYF. DNA for the CDR3: TGTGCCAGCAGCTCAACTAGCGGGGGCGTCGTAGAGACCCAGTACTTC.

V is TRBV10-3 and J is TRBJ1-5, with 8 bases lining up with TRBD1. Per the germline V gene, CDR1 is ENHRY and CDR2 is SYGVKD. The J segment lost 8 bases and the V segment lost 10 bases, leaving 10 bases of the junction unmatched. This CDR3 is built from 13 residues. CDR3 loop: CATRQGIGEPQHF. The DNA for the CDR3 is TGTGCCACTAGACAGGGGATAGGAGAGCCCCAGCATTTT.

The gene calls are TRBV5-4 and TRBJ1-4; D not certain. Germline CDR1 is SGHNT and CDR2 is YYREEE (reference sequence). CDR3 length: 14 residues. Trimming cost V 7 bases and J 0 bases, with 10 bases left between them. The CDR3 reads CASSGDPTNEKLFF. The CDR3 DNA is TGTGCCAGCTCGGGAGACCCAACTAATGAAAAACTGTTTTTT.

The genes are TRBV28 and TRBJ2-5; TRBD2 might be the D (5 bases). Between the trimmed V and J ends, which lost 3 bases and 4 bases, there was a span of 21 bases. Looked up from germline, CDR1 is MDHEN and CDR2 is SYDVKM. The CDR3 is 17 residues long. Here the CDR3 reads CASSFATPTPGIETQYF. CDR3 in DNA: TGTGCCAGCAGTTTCGCAACTCCGACCCCGGGGATAGAGACCCAGTACTTC.

This clone is a singleton in its sample. The V and J genes are TRBV10-3 and TRBJ1-4; 9 bases line up with TRBD1. CDR3 length: 15 residues. Germline V gives CDR1 ENHRY, CDR2 SYGVKD. V shed 6 bases, J shed 7 bases, and the junction held 9 bases outside the gene matches. DNA for the CDR3: TGTGCCATCAGGGGCGAGGGACAGGGCGGTGAAAAACTGTTTTTT. Encoded protein: CAIRGEGQGGEKLFF.

The chain joins TRBV27 to TRBJ1-4; D is unresolved. This CDR3 has 17 residues. V shed 2 bases and J shed 0 bases, with 13 bases lying between them. Germline V CDR1 and CDR2: MNHEY, SMNVEV (reference sequence). For the CDR3, the DNA is TGTGCCAGCAGTTTAGTTCCGGGGTCTGCAACTAATGAAAAACTGTTTTTT. Translation: CASSLVPGSATNEKLFF.

This clone was counted a few times. The chain recombines TRBV27 with TRBJ2-7; 8 bases line up with TRBD2. CDR3 length: 13 residues. The trim removed 10 bases at V and 6 bases at J, leaving 11 bases unmatched. Germline CDR1 and CDR2: MNHEY and SMNVEV (reference sequence). CDR3 DNA: TGTGCCATCCGAGCGGGAGCCGGGGGCGAGCAGTACTTC. Protein: CAIRAGAGGEQYF.

The chain uses TRBV10-1 and TRBJ1-3; D might be TRBD1 (6 bases). CDR3 length equals 14 residues. Trimming took off 6 bases at V and 0 bases at J, with 9 bases between the two ends. Germline V gene lookup returns CDR1 WNHNN and CDR2 SYGVQD (reference sequence). In DNA, the CDR3 is TGCGCCAGCAGGGACAGCCGCTCTGGAAACACCATATATTTT. Translating it yields CASRDSRSGNTIYF.

The chain has TRBV28 and TRBJ2-5, with 7 bases fitting TRBD1. This CDR3 has 14 residues. The junction had 1 base not matched to a gene; V was cut back by 2 bases and J by 1 base. In germline, CDR1 is MDHEN, CDR2 SYDVKM. The CDR3 nucleotides are TGTGCCAGCAGTTTAGGGGACAGCCAAGAGACCCAGTACTTC. It encodes CASSLGDSQETQYF.

The chain links TRBV6-4 to TRBJ2-1; 8 positions agree with TRBD2. In germline, CDR1 is MRHNA, CDR2 SNTAGT. V shed 6 bases, J shed 9 bases, and the junction held 10 bases outside the gene matches. The CDR3 extends over 14 amino acids. The CDR3 nucleotides read TGTGCCAGCAGCCGAACGACTAGCGCCGGTGAGCAGTTCTTC. Its translation is CASSRTTSAGEQFF.

The V and J genes are TRBV5-1 and TRBJ2-3, with D possibly matching TRBD2 (6 bases). The CDR3 runs to 15 residues. V gave up 8 bases and J gave up 3 bases, with 19 bases separating them. The germline V gene encodes CDR1 SGHRS and CDR2 YFSETQ. The CDR3, as DNA: TGCGCCAGTCTAGGCTGGGGGGAAACGACAGATACGCAGTATTTT. As protein: CASLGWGETTDTQYF.

This sequence joins TRBV14 and TRBJ2-7; TRBD2 matches 9 bases. Trimming cost V 4 bases and J 3 bases; bases outside gene matches: 7. CDR3 size: 15 residues. In germline, CDR1 is SGHDN, CDR2 FVKESK. CDR3 DNA: TGTGCCAGCAGCCGCGGATCTAGCGGGATCTACGAGCAGTACTTC. This encodes CASSRGSSGIYEQYF.

This chain joins TRBV13 and TRBJ1-6, with TRBD1 identical over 8 bases. CDR3 length equals 17 residues. V lost 6 bases to trimming and J lost 10 bases; unmatched junction nucleotides: 17. CDR1 and CDR2 from the germline V gene are PRHDT and FYEKMQ (reference sequence). The DNA of the CDR3 is TGTGCCAGCAGAATTAGGGTGGGGCAGGGGGCTTCCTCACCCCTCCACTTT. Its protein product is CASRIRVGQGASSPLHF.

On this clone: A junction end diverges from the germline sequence, so it may reflect a read error. Within the sample, other DNA sequences also encode this same CDR3. J is TRBJ2-5 and V is TRBV29-1; 8 bases match TRBD2. The germline gives CDR1 SQVTM, CDR2 ANQGSEA. There are 15 residues in the CDR3. The CDR3 here is CRVALAGGAGETQYF. CDR3 nucleotides: TGCCGCGTTGCCCTCGCGGGGGGCGCGGGGGAGACCCAGTACTTC.

The chain links TRBV5-1 to TRBJ1-2, with D possibly matching TRBD1 (6 bases). In germline, CDR1 is SGHRS, CDR2 YFSETQ. V lost 2 bases, J lost 7 bases, and 18 bases lay in between. The CDR3 totals 15 residues. CDR3 in DNA: TGCGCCAGCAGCTTAATTGGGCCGGGACAAGCTGGCTACACCTTC. Protein product: CASSLIGPGQAGYTF.

This chain joins TRBV7-9 and TRBJ2-3, with TRBD2 identical over 10 bases. After removal of 4 bases from V and 2 bases from J, the junction contained 3 bases not matched to a gene. From germline, CDR1 is SEHNR and CDR2 FQNEAQ (reference sequence). CDR3 length: 15 amino acids. The CDR3 nucleotides are TGTGCCAGCAGCTACCTAGCGGGAGACACAGATACGCAGTATTTT. As protein: CASSYLAGDTDTQYF. The full variable domain, completed using reference TRBV7-9 and TRBJ2-3, is DTGVSQNPRHKITKRGQNVTFRCDPISEHNRLYWYRQTLGQGPEFLTYFQNEAQLEKSRLLSDRFSAERPKGSFSTLEIQRTEQGDSAMYLCASSYLAGDTDTQYFGPGTRLTVL.